The present T cell receptor (beta chain) was sequenced within a study of CD8+CD57+ T cells in acquired aplastic anemia. Genomic DNA acted as the template from which TCR beta VDJ combination and CDR3 sequence profiling were carried out. MiXCR, run by TCRdb on the reads, gives a single entry per CDR3 protein. In the table there are approximately 98,000 distinct CDR3 sequences, around two thirds of which are singletons. Patients picked for sequencing had shown CD8+CD57+ cell expansion detected by flow cytometry. As for this clonotype: An end of the junction does not agree with germline; a read error may underlie this.

The CDR3 totals 15 residues. CDR1 and CDR2 (germline): MRHNA, SNTAGT. This receptor was taken from a human donor with aplastic anemia. Sequencing was performed on sorted CD4+, CD8+, or CD8+CD57+ T cells (not recorded which) from PBMCs. The chain carries TRBV6-4 and TRBJ2-3; D is unresolved. Here the CDR3 reads CAGSDSAGRTDTQYF. DNA for the CDR3: TGTGCCGGCAGTGACTCTGCCGGGCGCACAGATACGCAGTATTTT.